The clone carrying this TCR beta chain was detected only a few times. The sample comes from a study of blood T cell repertoires in COVID-19. Profiling relied on immunoSEQ multiplex PCR, and the TCRdb table lists in-frame clones only, not all of them. The data contain 140,000 to 150,000 clones, roughly 79% of them singletons. The sequenced sample was peripheral blood. The source is a man aged 50 to 59 with active or convalescent COVID-19.

The CDR3, as DNA: TGTGCCAGCAGCTTACACCCCCCAGGCAACCATGGGACTGAAGCTTTCTTT. It codes for CASSLHPPGNHGTEAFF. The chain combines TRBV7-3 with TRBJ1-1; D uncertain. The germline gives CDR1 SGHTA, CDR2 FQGTGA. V was clipped by 2 bases and J by 5 bases, with 21 bases between them. This CDR3 is 17 amino acids long.